This T cell receptor beta chain stems from a study of T cells after yellow fever vaccination. Study findings and constraints: Most primary-vaccination clones recurred post-booster (approximately 95% CD4, 88% CD8).

MiXCR, run by TCRdb on the 5' RACE reads, gives a single entry per CDR3 protein. The sample yields 200,000 to 300,000 distinct CDR3 sequences, around 6.7% seen once. Many counts were recorded for this clonotype. Antigen unknown. The CDR3 is made up of 13 amino acids. Trimming cost V 3 bases and J 6 bases, with 9 bases left between them. This specimen consisted of CD4+ T cells sorted from PBMCs, obtained on the day of the yellow fever booster vaccination. The rearrangement links TRBV12-3 or TRBV12-4 to TRBJ2-1, with D possibly being TRBD1 or TRBD2 (6 bases each). The clonotype comes from a man aged 25 to 40 who received the YFV17D yellow fever vaccine. The CDR3 nucleotides read TGTGCCAGCAGTTTGGAGGGGGTCAATGAGCAGTTCTTC. This sequence encodes CASSLEGVNEQFF.